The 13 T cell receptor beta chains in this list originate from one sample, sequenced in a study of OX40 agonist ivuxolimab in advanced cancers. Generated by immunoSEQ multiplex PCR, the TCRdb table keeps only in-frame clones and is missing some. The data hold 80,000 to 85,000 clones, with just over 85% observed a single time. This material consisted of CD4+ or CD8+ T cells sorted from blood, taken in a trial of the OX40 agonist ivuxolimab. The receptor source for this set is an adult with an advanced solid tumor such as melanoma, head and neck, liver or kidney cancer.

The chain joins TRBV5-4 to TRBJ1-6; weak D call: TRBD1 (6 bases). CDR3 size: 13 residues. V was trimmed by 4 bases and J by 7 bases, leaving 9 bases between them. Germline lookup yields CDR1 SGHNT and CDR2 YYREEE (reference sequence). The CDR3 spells CASSKGGNSPLHF. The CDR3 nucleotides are TGTGCCAGCAGCAAGGGGGGGAATTCACCCCTCCACTTT.

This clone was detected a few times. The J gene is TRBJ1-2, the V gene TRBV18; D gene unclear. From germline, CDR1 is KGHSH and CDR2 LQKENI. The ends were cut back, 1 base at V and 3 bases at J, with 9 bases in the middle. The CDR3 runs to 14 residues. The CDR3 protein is CASSPQGGDYGYTF. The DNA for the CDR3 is TGTGCCAGCTCACCACAAGGTGGAGACTATGGCTACACCTTC.

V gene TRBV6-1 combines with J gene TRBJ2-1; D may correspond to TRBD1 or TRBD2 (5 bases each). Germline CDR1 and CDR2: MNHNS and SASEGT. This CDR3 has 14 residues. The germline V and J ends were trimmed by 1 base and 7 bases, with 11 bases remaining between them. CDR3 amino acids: CASSEGGMVNEQFF. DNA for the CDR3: TGTGCCAGCAGTGAAGGGGGGATGGTGAATGAGCAGTTCTTC.

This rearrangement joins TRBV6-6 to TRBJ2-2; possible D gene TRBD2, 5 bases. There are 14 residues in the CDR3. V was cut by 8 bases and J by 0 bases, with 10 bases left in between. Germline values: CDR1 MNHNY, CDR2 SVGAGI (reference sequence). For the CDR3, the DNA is TGTGCCAGCCGCGAGGGCTCGAACACCGGGGAGCTGTTTTTT. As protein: CASREGSNTGELFF.

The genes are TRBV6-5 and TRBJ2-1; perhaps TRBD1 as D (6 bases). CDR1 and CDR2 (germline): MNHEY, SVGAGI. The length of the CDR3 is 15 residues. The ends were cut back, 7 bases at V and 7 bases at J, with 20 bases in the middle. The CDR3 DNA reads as TGTGCCAGCACCTACGGTACAGGGTATCGTAATGAGCAGTTCTTC. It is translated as CASTYGTGYRNEQFF.

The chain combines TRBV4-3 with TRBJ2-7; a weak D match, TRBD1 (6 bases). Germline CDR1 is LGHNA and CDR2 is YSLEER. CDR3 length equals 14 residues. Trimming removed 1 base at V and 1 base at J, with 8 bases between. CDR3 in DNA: TGCGCCAGCAGCCAAGGAGACAGGTCCTACGAGCAGTACTTC. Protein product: CASSQGDRSYEQYF.

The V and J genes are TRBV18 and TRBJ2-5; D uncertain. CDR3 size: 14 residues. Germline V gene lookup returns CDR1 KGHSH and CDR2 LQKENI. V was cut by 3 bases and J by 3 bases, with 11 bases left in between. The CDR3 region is CASSPSLGKETQYF. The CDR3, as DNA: TGTGCCAGCTCACCGTCGCTTGGGAAAGAGACCCAGTACTTC.

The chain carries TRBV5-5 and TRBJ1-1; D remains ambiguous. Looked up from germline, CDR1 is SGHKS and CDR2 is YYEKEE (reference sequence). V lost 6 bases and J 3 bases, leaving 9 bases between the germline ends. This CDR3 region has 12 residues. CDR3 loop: CASKYGDTEAFF. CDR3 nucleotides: TGTGCCAGCAAATACGGGGACACTGAAGCTTTCTTT.

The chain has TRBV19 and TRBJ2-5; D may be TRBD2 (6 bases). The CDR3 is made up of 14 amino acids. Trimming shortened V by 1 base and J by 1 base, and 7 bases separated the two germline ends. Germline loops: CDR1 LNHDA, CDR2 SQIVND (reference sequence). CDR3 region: CASSIVGGQETQYF. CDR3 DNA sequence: TGTGCCAGTAGTATAGTCGGGGGCCAAGAGACCCAGTACTTC.

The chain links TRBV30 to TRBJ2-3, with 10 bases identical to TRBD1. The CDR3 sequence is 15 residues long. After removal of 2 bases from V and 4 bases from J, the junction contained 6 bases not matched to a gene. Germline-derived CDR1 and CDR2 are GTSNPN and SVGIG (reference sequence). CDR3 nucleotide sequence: TGTGCCTGGAGTTCGATCGGACAGGGGGCAGATACGCAGTATTTT. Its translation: CAWSSIGQGADTQYF. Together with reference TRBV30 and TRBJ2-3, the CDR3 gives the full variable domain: SQTIHQWPATLVQPVGSPLSLECTVEGTSNPNLYWYRQAAGRGLQLLFYSVGIGQISSEVPQNLSASRPQDRQFILSSKKLLLSDSGFYLCAWSSIGQGADTQYFGPGTRLTVL.

For the CDR3, the DNA is TGTGCCAGCAGCTTGGTGCGACAGAACTATGGCTACACCTTC. It yields the protein CASSLVRQNYGYTF. The genes are TRBV7-2 and TRBJ1-2, with D perhaps matching TRBD1 (5 bases). The CDR3 extends over 14 amino acids. Trimming took 3 bases from V and 2 from J, leaving 10 bases between them. Germline-derived CDR1 and CDR2 are SGHTA and FQGNSA.

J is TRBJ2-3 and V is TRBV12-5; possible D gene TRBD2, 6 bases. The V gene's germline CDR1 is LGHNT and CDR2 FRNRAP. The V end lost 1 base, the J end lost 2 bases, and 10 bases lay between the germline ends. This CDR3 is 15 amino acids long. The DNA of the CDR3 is TGTGCTAGTGGTTTGGGGGGGGAATTCACAGATACGCAGTATTTT. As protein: CASGLGGEFTDTQYF.

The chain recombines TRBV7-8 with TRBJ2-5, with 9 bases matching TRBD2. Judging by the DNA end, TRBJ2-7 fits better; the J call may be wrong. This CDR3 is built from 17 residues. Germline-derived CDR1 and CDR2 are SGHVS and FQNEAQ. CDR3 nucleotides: TGTGCCAGCAGCTCAGGCCCAGGACTAGCGTCGAGGAGCGAGCAGTACTTC. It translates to CASSSGPGLASRSEQYF.